Below are 10 T cell receptor beta chains sequenced from a single sample in a study of blood T cell repertoires in COVID-19. Libraries were prepared by immunoSEQ multiplex PCR; TCRdb keeps only in-frame clonotypes and omits some of them. The sample consists of around 250,000 clones, approximately 83% of them appearing once. The material sequenced was PBMCs or T cells enriched from blood (not recorded which). These receptors were taken from a woman aged 45 to 65 who had recovered from COVID-19.

The J gene is TRBJ2-3, the V gene TRBV11-1; 10 bases are a match to TRBD2. CDR3 length: 16 residues. Germline lookup yields CDR1 SGHAT and CDR2 FQDESV (reference sequence). Unmatched junction bases numbered 2, after V lost 0 bases and J lost 2 bases. Here the CDR3 reads CASSLAAGGITDTQYF. The CDR3 nucleotides read TGTGCCAGCAGCTTAGCAGCGGGAGGGATCACAGATACGCAGTATTTT.

This chain joins TRBV5-1 and TRBJ2-1; 8 bases align to TRBD2. From germline, CDR1 is SGHRS and CDR2 YFSETQ. This CDR3 is built from 15 residues. V lost 1 base and J lost 7; bases outside the gene matches: 7. This CDR3 is CASSLKASGLNEQFF. DNA of the CDR3: TGCGCCAGCAGCTTGAAGGCTAGCGGGTTGAATGAGCAGTTCTTC.

This chain joins TRBV4-1 and TRBJ2-7, with D perhaps TRBD2 (5 bases). CDR1 MGHRA and CDR2 YSYEKL come from the germline V gene. The V and J ends lost 4 bases and 2 bases respectively, with 18 bases between them. There are 16 residues in the CDR3. The CDR3 is CASSLLSRVPTYEQYF. For the CDR3, the DNA is TGCGCCAGCAGCCTACTGTCGAGGGTCCCGACCTACGAGCAGTACTTC.

The chain recombines TRBV4-1 with TRBJ2-7, with 7 bases lining up with TRBD2. V gave up 4 bases and J gave up 2 bases; unmatched junction bases: 5. Germline V CDR1 and CDR2: MGHRA, YSYEKL. CDR3 length: 14 amino acids. For the CDR3, the DNA is TGCGCCAGCAGCCTGGAGCGGGATGCCTACGAGCAGTACTTC. Translation: CASSLERDAYEQYF.

The chain joins TRBV6-6 to TRBJ2-7; 7 bases are a match to TRBD2. Trimming removed 10 bases from V and 3 bases from J; junction bases left unmatched: 9. This CDR3 has 13 amino acids. Looked up from germline, CDR1 is MNHNY and CDR2 is SVGAGI (reference sequence). CDR3 in amino acids: CATARGVGYEQYF. The CDR3 region has the DNA TGTGCCACCGCCCGGGGGGTTGGCTACGAGCAGTACTTC.

The rearrangement links TRBV28 to TRBJ1-5; TRBD1 is a possible D gene (6 bases). Germline CDR1 MDHEN, CDR2 SYDVKM. CDR3 length: 14 residues. The ends were cut back, 1 base at V and 7 bases at J, with 11 bases in the middle. CDR3 in DNA: TGTGCCAGCAGTTTATTCGGGGGGCACCAGCCCCAGCATTTT. Translated: CASSLFGGHQPQHF.

The rearrangement links TRBV6-2 or TRBV6-3 to TRBJ1-1; D perhaps matches TRBD1 (5 bases). In germline, CDR1 is MNHEY, CDR2 SVGEGT. This CDR3 comprises 15 residues. Between the trimmed V and J ends, which lost 3 bases and 6 bases, there was a span of 17 bases. The CDR3 here is CASSYFSPGLAEAFF. The CDR3 nucleotides read TGTGCCAGCAGTTATTTTTCACCGGGACTTGCTGAAGCTTTCTTT.

V gene TRBV25-1 combines with J gene TRBJ2-1; 7 bases fit TRBD2. CDR3 size: 16 residues. J gave up 0 bases and V 0 bases, and 2 bases lay outside the gene matches. Germline loops: CDR1 MGHDK, CDR2 SYGVNS. The CDR3, as DNA: TGTGCCAGCAGTGAATATGGCGGGAGCTCCTACAATGAGCAGTTCTTC. Protein product: CASSEYGGSSYNEQFF.

This clone was counted only a few times. V gene TRBV4-1 combines with J gene TRBJ1-5, with a weak D call TRBD1 (6 bases). V lost 1 base, J lost 3 bases, and 13 bases lay in between. Germline CDR1 reads MGHRA; CDR2 reads YSYEKL. The CDR3 is 16 residues long. CDR3 sequence: CASSQVLGAPNQPQHF. CDR3 DNA: TGCGCCAGCAGCCAAGTCCTGGGGGCGCCCAATCAGCCCCAGCATTTT.

The rearrangement links TRBV5-1 to TRBJ1-4; D is undetermined. Germline V gives CDR1 SGHRS, CDR2 YFSETQ. Trimming pared 4 bases from V and 4 bases from J, leaving 20 bases between. The CDR3 sequence is 17 residues long. The CDR3 loop is CASSLPLGPGFNEKLFF. For the CDR3, the DNA is TGCGCCAGCAGCCTACCCCTTGGACCGGGATTTAATGAAAAACTGTTTTTT. Using reference TRBV5-1 and TRBJ1-4 for the parts outside the CDR3, the full variable domain is KAGVTQTPRYLIKTRGQQVTLSCSPISGHRSVSWYQQTPGQGLQFLFEYFSETQRNKGNFPGRFSGRQFSNSRSEMNVSTLELGDSALYLCASSLPLGPGFNEKLFFGSGTQLSVL.